This T cell receptor beta chain was found in a study of OX40 agonist ivuxolimab in advanced cancers. Turning to the study itself: Dose-escalation patients' cancers were hepatocellular carcinoma, melanoma, renal cell or head and neck cancer. Patients achieving partial responses numbered three: one hepatocellular carcinoma case and two cutaneous melanoma cases. Study-wide points: At 0.1 to 3.0 mg/kg, CD4+ and CD8+ blood T cells expanded clonally by week 6.

As to this clone: No antigen is known for it.

Germline assignment: CDR1 MNHEY and CDR2 SMNVEV (reference sequence). The V end lost 5 bases, the J end lost 8 bases, and 15 bases lay between the germline ends. The CDR3 is 13 residues long. The method was immunoSEQ multiplex PCR; TCRdb's version includes in-frame clones alone and lacks a portion of them. The table has roughly 48,000 clones, 85% to 90% seen once; the top ten hold 10%. The sequences come from CD4+ or CD8+ T cells sorted from blood, collected in a trial of the OX40 agonist ivuxolimab. This sequence joins TRBV27 and TRBJ1-2; tentatively, D is TRBD1 (6 bases). The sequence was collected from an adult with an advanced solid tumor such as melanoma, head and neck, liver or kidney cancer. The CDR3 coding sequence is TGTGCCAGCAGTCATCGACAGGACGCCGGCTACACCTTC. Amino acid sequence: CASSHRQDAGYTF.